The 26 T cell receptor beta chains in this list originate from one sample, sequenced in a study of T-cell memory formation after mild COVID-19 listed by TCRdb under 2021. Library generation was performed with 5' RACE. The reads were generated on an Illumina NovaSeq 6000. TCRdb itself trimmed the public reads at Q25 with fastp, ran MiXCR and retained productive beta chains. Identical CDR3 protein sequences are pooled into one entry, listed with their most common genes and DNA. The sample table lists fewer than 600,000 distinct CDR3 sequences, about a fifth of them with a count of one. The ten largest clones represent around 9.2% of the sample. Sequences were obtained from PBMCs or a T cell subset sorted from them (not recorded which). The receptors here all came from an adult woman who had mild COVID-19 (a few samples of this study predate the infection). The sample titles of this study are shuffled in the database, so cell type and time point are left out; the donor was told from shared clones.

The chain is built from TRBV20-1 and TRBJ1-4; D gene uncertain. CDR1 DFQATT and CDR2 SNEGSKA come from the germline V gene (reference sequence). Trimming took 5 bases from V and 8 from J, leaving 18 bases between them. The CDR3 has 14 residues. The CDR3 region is CSAQIGGMSEKLFF. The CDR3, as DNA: TGCAGTGCTCAAATAGGAGGGATGAGCGAAAAACTGTTTTTT.

CDR3 protein: CASSRTSGRATGELFF. The CDR3 coding sequence is TGTGCCAGCAGCCGAACGAGCGGGAGGGCCACCGGGGAGCTGTTTTTT. The chain recombines TRBV12-3 or TRBV12-4 with TRBJ2-2, with TRBD2 matching 10 bases. The CDR3 contains 16 residues. Trimming cost V 6 bases and J 4 bases; bases outside gene matches: 8.

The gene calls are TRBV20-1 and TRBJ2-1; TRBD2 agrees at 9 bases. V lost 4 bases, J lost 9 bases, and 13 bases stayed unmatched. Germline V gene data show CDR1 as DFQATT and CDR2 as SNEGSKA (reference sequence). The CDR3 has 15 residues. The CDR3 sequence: CSATPRGRATIEQFF. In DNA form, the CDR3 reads TGCAGTGCTACCCCACGCGGGAGGGCCACAATTGAGCAGTTCTTC.

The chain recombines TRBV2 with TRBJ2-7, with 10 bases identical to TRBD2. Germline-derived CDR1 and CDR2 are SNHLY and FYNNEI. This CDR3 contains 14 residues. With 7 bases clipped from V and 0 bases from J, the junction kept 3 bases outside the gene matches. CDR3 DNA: TGTGCCAGCACTATAGCGGGAGGCTCCTACGAGCAGTACTTC. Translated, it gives CASTIAGGSYEQYF.

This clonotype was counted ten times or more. For the CDR3, the DNA is TGCGCCAGCAGCTTGGCGATCGGACCGGTTACCTACAATGAGCAGTTCTTC. It specifies CASSLAIGPVTYNEQFF. The J gene is TRBJ2-1, the V gene TRBV5-1; D is ambiguous. The CDR3 totals 17 residues. The germline V and J ends were trimmed by 0 bases and 2 bases, with 15 bases remaining between them. Germline lookup yields CDR1 SGHRS and CDR2 YFSETQ.

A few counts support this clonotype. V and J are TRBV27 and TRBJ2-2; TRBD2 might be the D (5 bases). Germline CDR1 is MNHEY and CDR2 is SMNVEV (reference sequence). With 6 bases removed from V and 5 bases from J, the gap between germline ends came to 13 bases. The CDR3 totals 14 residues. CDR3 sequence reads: CASSPGPGTGELFF. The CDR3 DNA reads TGTGCCAGCAGCCCGGGCCCGGGGACCGGGGAGCTGTTTTTT.

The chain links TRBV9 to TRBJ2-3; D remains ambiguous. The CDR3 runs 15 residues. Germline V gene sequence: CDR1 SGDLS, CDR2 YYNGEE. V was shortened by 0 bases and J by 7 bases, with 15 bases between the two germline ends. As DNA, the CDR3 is TGTGCCAGCAGCGTAGCCCCGGAGTTTTCATATACGCAGTATTTT. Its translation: CASSVAPEFSYTQYF.

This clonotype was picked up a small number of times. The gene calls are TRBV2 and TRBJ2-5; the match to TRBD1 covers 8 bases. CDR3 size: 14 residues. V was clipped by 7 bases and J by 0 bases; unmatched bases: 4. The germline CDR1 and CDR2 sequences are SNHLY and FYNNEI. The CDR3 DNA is TGTGCCAGCAAAGGGGACAGGTACCAAGAGACCCAGTACTTC. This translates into CASKGDRYQETQYF. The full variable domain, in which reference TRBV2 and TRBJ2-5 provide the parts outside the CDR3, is EPEVTQTPSHQVTQMGQEVILRCVPISNHLYFYWYRQILGQKVEFLVSFYNNEISEKSEIFDDQFSVERPDGSNFTLKIRSTKLEDSAMYFCASKGDRYQETQYFGPGTRLLVL.

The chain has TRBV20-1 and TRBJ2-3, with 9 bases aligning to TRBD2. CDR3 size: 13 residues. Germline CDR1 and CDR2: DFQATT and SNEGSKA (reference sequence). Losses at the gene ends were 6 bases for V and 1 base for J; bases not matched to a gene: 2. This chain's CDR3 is CSARTSGTDTQYF. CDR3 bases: TGCAGTGCAAGGACTAGCGGCACAGATACGCAGTATTTT.

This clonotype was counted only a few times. The CDR3 DNA sequence: TGTGCCAGCAGTTTCGGGGGAAACACCATATATTTT. Translation: CASSFGGNTIYF. V is TRBV12-3 or TRBV12-4 and J is TRBJ1-3; no reliable D call. V was cut by 3 bases and J by 4 bases, with 4 bases left in between. CDR3 length equals 12 residues.

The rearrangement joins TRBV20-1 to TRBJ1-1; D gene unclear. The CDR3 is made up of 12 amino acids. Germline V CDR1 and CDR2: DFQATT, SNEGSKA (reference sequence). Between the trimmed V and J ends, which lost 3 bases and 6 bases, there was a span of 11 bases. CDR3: CSASRGGAEAFF. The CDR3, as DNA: TGCAGTGCTAGTAGAGGAGGTGCTGAAGCTTTCTTT.

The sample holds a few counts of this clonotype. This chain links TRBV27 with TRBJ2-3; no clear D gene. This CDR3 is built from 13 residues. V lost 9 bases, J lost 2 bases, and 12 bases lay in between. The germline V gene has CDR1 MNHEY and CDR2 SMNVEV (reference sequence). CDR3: CASGPPHTDTQYF. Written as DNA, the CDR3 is TGTGCCAGTGGGCCCCCCCACACAGATACGCAGTATTTT.

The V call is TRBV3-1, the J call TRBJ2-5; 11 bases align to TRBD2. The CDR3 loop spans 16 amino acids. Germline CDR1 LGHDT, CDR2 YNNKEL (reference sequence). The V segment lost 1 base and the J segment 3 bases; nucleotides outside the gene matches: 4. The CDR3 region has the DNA TGTGCCAGCAGCCAAGTACTAGCGGGGGTGAAAGAGACCCAGTACTTC. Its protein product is CASSQVLAGVKETQYF.

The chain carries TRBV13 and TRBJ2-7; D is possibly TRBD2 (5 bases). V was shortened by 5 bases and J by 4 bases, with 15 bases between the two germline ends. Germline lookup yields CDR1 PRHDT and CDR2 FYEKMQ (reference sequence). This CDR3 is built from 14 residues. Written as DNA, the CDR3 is TGTGCCAGCAGCCAACAACTAGTTAGGTACGAGCAGTACTTC. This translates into CASSQQLVRYEQYF.

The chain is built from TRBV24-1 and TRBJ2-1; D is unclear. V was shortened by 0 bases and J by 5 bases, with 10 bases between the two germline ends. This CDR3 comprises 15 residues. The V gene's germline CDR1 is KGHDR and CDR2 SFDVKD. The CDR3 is CATSDLDPPHNEQFF. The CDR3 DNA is TGTGCCACCAGTGATTTGGATCCCCCCCACAATGAGCAGTTCTTC.

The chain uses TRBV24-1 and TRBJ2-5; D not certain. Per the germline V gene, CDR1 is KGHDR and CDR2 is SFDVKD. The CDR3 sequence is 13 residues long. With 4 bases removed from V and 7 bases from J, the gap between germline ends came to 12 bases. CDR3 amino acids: CATSDPPTATQYF. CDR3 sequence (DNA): TGTGCCACCAGTGACCCCCCGACGGCGACCCAGTACTTC.

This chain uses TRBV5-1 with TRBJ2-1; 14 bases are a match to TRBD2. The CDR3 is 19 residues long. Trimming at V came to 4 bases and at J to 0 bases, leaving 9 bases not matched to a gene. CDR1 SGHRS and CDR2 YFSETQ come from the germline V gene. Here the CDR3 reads CASSTGTSGGLSSYNEQFF. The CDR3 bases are TGCGCCAGCAGCACCGGGACTAGCGGGGGCCTCAGCTCCTACAATGAGCAGTTCTTC.

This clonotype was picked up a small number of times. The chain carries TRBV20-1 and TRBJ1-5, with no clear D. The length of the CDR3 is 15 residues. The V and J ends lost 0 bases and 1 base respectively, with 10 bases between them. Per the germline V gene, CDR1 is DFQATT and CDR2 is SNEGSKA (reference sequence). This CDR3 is CSARDQRLSNQPQHF. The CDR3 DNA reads TGCAGTGCTAGAGATCAACGGTTAAGCAATCAGCCCCAGCATTTT.

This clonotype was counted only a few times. The CDR3 sequence: CASSILAGEVGDTQYF. The CDR3 nucleotides read TGTGCCAGCAGCATCCTGGCAGGGGAGGTCGGAGATACGCAGTATTTT. V and J are TRBV11-2 and TRBJ2-3; D tentatively reads TRBD1 or TRBD2 (6 bases each). This CDR3 is 16 amino acids long. Trimming shortened V by 5 bases and J by 5 bases, and 20 bases separated the two germline ends. Germline CDR1 reads SGHAT; CDR2 reads FQNNGV.

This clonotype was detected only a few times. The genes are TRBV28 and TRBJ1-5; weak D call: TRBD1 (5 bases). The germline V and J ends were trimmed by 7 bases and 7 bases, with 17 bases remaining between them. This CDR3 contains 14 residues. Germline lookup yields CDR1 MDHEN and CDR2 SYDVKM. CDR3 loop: CASTLAGDGQPQHF. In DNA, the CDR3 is TGTGCCAGCACCTTAGCGGGGGATGGCCAGCCCCAGCATTTT.

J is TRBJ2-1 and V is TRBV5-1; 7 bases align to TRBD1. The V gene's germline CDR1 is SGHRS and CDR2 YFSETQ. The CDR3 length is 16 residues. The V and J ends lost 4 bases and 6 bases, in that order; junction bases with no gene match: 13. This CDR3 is CASSPGDISGGNEQFF. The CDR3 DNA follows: TGCGCCAGCAGCCCAGGAGACATCTCAGGGGGCAATGAGCAGTTCTTC.

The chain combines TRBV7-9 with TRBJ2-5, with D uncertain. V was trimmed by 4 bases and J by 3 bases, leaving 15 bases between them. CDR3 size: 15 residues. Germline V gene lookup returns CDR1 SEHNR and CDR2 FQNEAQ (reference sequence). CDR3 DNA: TGTGCCAGCAGCTCCACCGGGCGAATGAAAGAGACCCAGTACTTC. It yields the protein CASSSTGRMKETQYF.

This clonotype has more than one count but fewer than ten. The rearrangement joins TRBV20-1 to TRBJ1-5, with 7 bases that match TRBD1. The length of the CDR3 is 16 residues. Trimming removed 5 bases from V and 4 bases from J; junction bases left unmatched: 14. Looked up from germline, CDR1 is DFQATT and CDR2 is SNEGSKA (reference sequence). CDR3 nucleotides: TGCAGTGCTGACCATTCGACAGGGATGAAGAATCAGCCCCAGCATTTT. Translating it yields CSADHSTGMKNQPQHF.

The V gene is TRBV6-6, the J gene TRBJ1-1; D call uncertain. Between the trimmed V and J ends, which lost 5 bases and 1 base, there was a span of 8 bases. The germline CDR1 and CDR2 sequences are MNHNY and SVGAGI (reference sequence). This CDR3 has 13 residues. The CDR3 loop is CASSIYGNTEAFF. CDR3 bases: TGTGCCAGCAGTATTTACGGGAACACTGAAGCTTTCTTT.

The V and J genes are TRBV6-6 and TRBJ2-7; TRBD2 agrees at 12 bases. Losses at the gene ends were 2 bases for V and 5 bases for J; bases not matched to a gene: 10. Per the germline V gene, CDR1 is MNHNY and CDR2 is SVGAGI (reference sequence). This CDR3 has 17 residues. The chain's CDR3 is CASSYGLAGGYGNEQYF. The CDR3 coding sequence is TGTGCCAGCAGTTACGGGCTAGCGGGAGGGTACGGGAACGAGCAGTACTTC.

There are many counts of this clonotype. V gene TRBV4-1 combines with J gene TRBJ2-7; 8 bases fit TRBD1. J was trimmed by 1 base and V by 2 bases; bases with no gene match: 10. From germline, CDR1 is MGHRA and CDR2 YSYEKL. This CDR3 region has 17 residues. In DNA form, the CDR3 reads TGCGCCAGCAGCCAACTCGGAATCCGGGACAGGTCCTACGAGCAGTACTTC. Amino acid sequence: CASSQLGIRDRSYEQYF.